This T cell receptor beta chain was profiled in a study of T-cell reconstitution after alpha-beta-depleted transplantation in children. This CDR3 region has 13 residues. Germline loops: CDR1 KGHSH, CDR2 LQKENI. As it was prepared, the TCRbeta library received unique molecular identifiers. TCRdb reprocessed the PCR reads via MiXCR and lists one record per CDR3 protein. This sample has hundreds of thousands of distinct CDR3 sequences, with 10% to 13% found just once. To note about this clonotype: A read error may account for a junction end that differs from germline.

The material was PBMCs from the stem cell graft donor, obtained from the stem cell graft. This TCR derives from a human donor who donated a stem cell graft to a child with acute myeloid leukemia. The rearrangement joins TRBV18 to TRBJ2-1; no firm D call. The CDR3 spells CASSLARDNEQSF. CDR3 coding DNA: TGTGCCAGCTCACTGGCCAGAGACAATGAGCAGTCCTTC.